This TCR beta chain was sequenced during a study of regulatory T cells in long-lasting Graves disease (TCRdb year 2021). About the study as a whole: Persistent Graves' disease was defined as persistently positive TSH receptor autoantibodies together with antithyroid drug treatment for over 5 years. Peripheral blood TCR sequencing and RNA sequencing compared persistent Graves' disease patients with newly diagnosed Graves' disease patients. The study was registered as a clinical trial and conducted in China. A total of 35 or so samples were covered by TCR sequencing, comprising around 13 persistent and around 20 newly diagnosed Graves' disease patients. Antithyroid drugs had been taken for 8.5 to 13 years on average by persistent Graves' disease patients in the clinical cohort. Beyond this particular receptor, the publication reports: Persistent Graves' disease patients showed lower TCR Shannon entropy and fewer highly expanded clones than newly diagnosed patients, suggesting clonal expansion. Only the TCR beta chain was sequenced and analyzed. Patients with persistent disease shared more public clonotypes (around 2,700) than newly diagnosed patients did (966). The authors acknowledged the small sample size as a limitation that may reduce accuracy. Peripheral blood alone was examined, since thyroid tissue, which constituted the primary lesion, could not be accessed. TRBV28, TRBJ1-2 and TRBJ2-5 were preferentially used in persistent disease, while TRBV20-1 and TRBJ2-1 were favored in newly diagnosed disease.

Preparation of the library involved multiplex PCR. Reads for this sample came from an Illumina HiSeq 4000. To build TCR beta libraries, CDR3 regions were amplified by Arm-PCR using iRepertoire HTBI primers. Before sequencing, the PCR products went through gel purification. On the study's bioinformatics: Across samples, about 64 TRBV and 13 to 15 TRBJ segments were identified and used for gene usage analysis of CDR3 amino acid clonotypes. COPE and FqMerger were used to merge filtered high-quality paired reads into contigs. Contigs were aligned with BLAST to IMGT TRBV, TRBD and TRBJ reference genes, and CDR3 was defined per IMGT. Highly expanded clones were defined as clonotypes with a frequency above 0.1%. Shannon entropy was used to measure repertoire diversity, and the Gini coefficient was used to measure V-J evenness. A clonotype was considered public if more than one individual shared it. TCRdb cleaned the public reads at Q25 with fastp, built clones with MiXCR and kept in-frame beta chains. Rows are combined by CDR3 protein, so each entry shows the most common genes and DNA. These V and J calls originate from TCRdb's pipeline instead of the authors' own analysis. For this sample there are approximately 400,000 distinct CDR3 sequences; less than 25% appear just once. Together, the top ten hold about a quarter of the sample.

The time point label corresponds to: persistent/refractory GD, antithyroid drugs over 5 years with positive TRAb. For both TCR sequencing and RNA sequencing, RNA was extracted from PBMCs using TRIzol. The diagnosis of Graves' disease was made according to American Thyroid Association guidelines. Patients for the study were recruited at an endocrinology department in Xi'an, China. Each patient gave 7.5 to 10 milliliters of peripheral blood, collected in an EDTA anticoagulant tube. Ficoll Paque Plus density gradient separation was used to isolate PBMCs, and no further T cell sorting was performed. An Agilent 2100 Bioanalyzer and agarose gel were used to check RNA quality, and a NanoDrop 2000 was used to measure RNA concentration. This clonotype was seen only a few times. Its binding antigen is unknown. No quality values exist for individual bases; no much larger clone is one base distant. The CDR3 has 15 amino acids, counting the end cysteine and phenylalanine. Only CDR3 DNA is held: 45 bases, read in frame from base 1. Trimming leaves V shorter by 1 base and J shorter by 2 bases, with the junction holding 4 bases beyond the gene matches. CDR1 LGHDT and CDR2 YNNKEL were looked up in the germline V gene (reference sequence).

The sample here was peripheral blood mononuclear cells (PBMCs), taken when the disease was refractory, from a patient treated with antithyroid drugs. This TCR came from a female donor with Graves disease. The V and J genes are TRBV3-1 and TRBJ2-7; 8 nucleotides in the junction match TRBD2. The CDR3 reads as follows: CASSQGISGAYEQYF. At the DNA level, the sequence is TGTGCCAGCAGCCAAGGAATTAGCGGGGCCTACGAGCAGTACTTC.